Below, 16 T cell receptor beta chains from the same sample are listed, as sequenced in a study of T cell repertoires in cytomegalovirus infection. MiXCR, run by TCRdb on the reads, gives a single entry per CDR3 protein. The repertoire holds 200,000 or so distinct CDR3 sequences, with 28% as singletons. Sample: PBMCs. The origin of the receptors is a human donor in good health (CMV status not recorded). Some clones in this sample may be carry-over from other donors' samples.

This clonotype was observed a handful of times. The V gene is TRBV6-5, the J gene TRBJ2-7, with D possibly TRBD1 on 5 matching bases. Germline V gene sequence: CDR1 MNHEY, CDR2 SVGAGI. This CDR3 has 16 residues. V shed 8 bases and J shed 3 bases, with 23 bases lying between them. The CDR3 sequence: CASRHARFDSYYEQYF. The CDR3 nucleotides read TGTGCCAGCCGCCACGCTCGCTTCGACAGCTACTACGAGCAGTACTTC.

This clonotype was counted a few times. CDR3 in DNA: TGTGCCAGCAGCCCTTGGGGGCAGACCACCTACGAGCAGTACTTC. As protein: CASSPWGQTTYEQYF. The rearrangement links TRBV11-2 to TRBJ2-7, with D possibly matching TRBD1 (6 bases). The CDR3 is 15 residues long. V was trimmed by 5 bases and J by 2 bases, leaving 16 bases between them. CDR1 is SGHAT, CDR2 FQNNGV, per germline.

This clonotype was detected ten times or more. The V and J genes are TRBV7-2 and TRBJ2-7, with D perhaps TRBD2 (5 bases). Germline V gene sequence: CDR1 SGHTA, CDR2 FQGNSA. The CDR3 runs to 14 residues. Trimming cost V 3 bases and J 3 bases, with 12 bases left between them. The CDR3 DNA sequence: TGTGCCAGCAGCTTCACTAGGGAGAGCTACGAGCAGTACTTC. Protein sequence: CASSFTRESYEQYF.

The V call is TRBV7-2, the J call TRBJ2-3; possible D gene TRBD2, 5 bases. V lost 3 bases to trimming and J lost 9 bases, with 10 bases between them. Per the germline V gene, CDR1 is SGHTA and CDR2 is FQGNSA. The CDR3 length is 12 residues. The CDR3 sequence: CASSFGEGTQYF. In DNA form, the CDR3 reads TGTGCCAGCAGCTTCGGGGAAGGGACGCAGTATTTT. The variable domain in full, with the rest retrieved from reference TRBV7-2 and TRBJ2-3, is GAGVSQSPSNKVTEKGKDVELRCDPISGHTALYWYRQSLGQGLEFLIYFQGNSAPDKSGLPSDRFSAERTGGSVSTLTIQRTQQEDSAVYLCASSFGEGTQYFGPGTRLTVL.

The chain employs TRBV12-3 or TRBV12-4 and TRBJ1-1; D remains unclear. The CDR3 consists of 14 residues. Trimming removed 3 bases at V and 1 base at J, with 9 bases between. The CDR3 DNA follows: TGTGCCAGCAGTTTTATTTTGGGGAACACTGAAGCTTTCTTT. This codes for CASSFILGNTEAFF.

The chain carries TRBV7-2 and TRBJ1-1, with D unresolved. The germline V gene encodes CDR1 SGHTA and CDR2 FQGNSA. V lost 3 bases to trimming and J lost 6 bases, with 8 bases between them. This CDR3 is built from 12 residues. In DNA, the CDR3 is TGTGCCAGCAGCTTGTTAAGGGCTGAAGCTTTCTTT. Residues: CASSLLRAEAFF. Full variable domain (rest looked up from reference TRBV7-2 and TRBJ1-1): GAGVSQSPSNKVTEKGKDVELRCDPISGHTALYWYRQSLGQGLEFLIYFQGNSAPDKSGLPSDRFSAERTGGSVSTLTIQRTQQEDSAVYLCASSLLRAEAFFGQGTRLTVV.

The chain combines TRBV4-1 with TRBJ1-5; D gene ambiguous. The CDR3 has 16 amino acids. Trimming took off 1 base at V and 0 bases at J, with 10 bases between the two ends. CDR1 and CDR2 from the germline V gene are MGHRA and YSYEKL. This CDR3 reads CASSQGTGYSNQPQHF. CDR3 nucleotide sequence: TGCGCCAGCAGCCAAGGAACGGGATATAGCAATCAGCCCCAGCATTTT.

The rearrangement joins TRBV12-3 or TRBV12-4 to TRBJ2-5, with TRBD2 as a possible D gene (6 bases). This CDR3 spans 13 amino acids. Between the trimmed V and J ends, which lost 7 bases and 2 bases, there was a span of 11 bases. The CDR3 nucleotides read TGTGCCAGCAACCGGGGGATGCAAGAGACCCAGTACTTC. It is translated as CASNRGMQETQYF.

The J gene is TRBJ2-2, the V gene TRBV29-1, with D possibly TRBD1 on 5 matching bases. CDR1 and CDR2 from the germline V gene are SQVTM and ANQGSEA. V was pared by 6 bases and J by 1 base, with 9 bases between. The CDR3 sequence is 13 residues long. In nucleotides, the CDR3 is TGCAGCGTCGGCGACAGGAACACCGGGGAGCTGTTTTTT. Its translation is CSVGDRNTGELFF.

This clonotype was seen more than once but under ten times. The chain links TRBV7-2 to TRBJ1-4; TRBD1 might be the D (5 bases). The CDR3 runs 15 residues. Between the trimmed V and J ends, which lost 5 bases and 0 bases, there was a span of 10 bases. Germline V gene data show CDR1 as SGHTA and CDR2 as FQGNSA. CDR3 amino acids: CASSLQESTNEKLFF. In DNA form, the CDR3 reads TGTGCCAGCAGCCTACAGGAGTCAACTAATGAAAAACTGTTTTTT.

This clonotype was counted only a few times. CDR3 amino acids: CASYNPIDTQYF. CDR3 DNA: TGTGCCAGTTACAACCCGATAGATACGCAGTATTTT. V is TRBV6-2 or TRBV6-3 and J is TRBJ2-3; D is uncertain. CDR1 is MNHEY and CDR2 is SVGEGT in the germline V gene. The CDR3 length is 12 residues. The germline V and J ends were trimmed by 9 bases and 5 bases, with 12 bases remaining between them.

This clonotype turned up a few times. The genes are TRBV6-5 and TRBJ1-3, with no clear D. Germline assignment: CDR1 MNHEY and CDR2 SVGAGI. The CDR3 runs to 16 residues. The V gene lost 5 bases and the J gene lost 0 bases, with 14 bases spanning the gap. The CDR3 nucleotides read TGTGCCAGCAGTGCCCGCGGGCGAAGCTCTGGAAACACCATATATTTT. It codes for CASSARGRSSGNTIYF.

This sequence joins TRBV11-2 and TRBJ2-2; D might be TRBD2 (6 bases). This CDR3 has 16 residues. V gave up 5 bases and J gave up 5 bases, with 18 bases separating them. CDR1 is SGHAT, CDR2 FQNNGV, per germline. Here the CDR3 reads CASSPGDFFWTGELFF. CDR3 coding DNA: TGTGCCAGCAGCCCGGGGGACTTTTTTTGGACCGGGGAGCTGTTTTTT.

The CDR3 DNA reads as TGTGCCAGCAGCTTTCCGGGACAGGGGAACGAGCAGTACTTC. Translated: CASSFPGQGNEQYF. V usage is TRBV7-6 and J usage is TRBJ2-7; 10 bases align to TRBD1. Unmatched junction bases numbered 4, after V lost 3 bases and J lost 5 bases. The length of the CDR3 is 14 residues. Per the germline V gene, CDR1 is SGHVS and CDR2 is FNYEAQ.

The chain uses TRBV4-3 and TRBJ2-3; 8 bases align to TRBD2. V dropped 1 base and J dropped 3; count of bases not matched to a gene: 6. This CDR3 has 16 amino acids. Germline CDR1 reads LGHNA; CDR2 reads YSLEER. The CDR3 DNA follows: TGCGCCAGCAGCCAAGCTACCAGCGGGGGTACAGATACGCAGTATTTT. This encodes CASSQATSGGTDTQYF.

In its sample, this clonotype was seen many times. The rearrangement joins TRBV7-2 to TRBJ2-5; the match to TRBD1 covers 7 bases. CDR3 size: 13 residues. After removal of 5 bases from V and 5 bases from J, the junction contained 5 bases not matched to a gene. In germline, CDR1 is SGHTA, CDR2 FQGNSA. The CDR3 loop is CASSEGQDETQYF. CDR3 sequence (DNA): TGTGCCAGCAGCGAAGGACAGGACGAGACCCAGTACTTC.